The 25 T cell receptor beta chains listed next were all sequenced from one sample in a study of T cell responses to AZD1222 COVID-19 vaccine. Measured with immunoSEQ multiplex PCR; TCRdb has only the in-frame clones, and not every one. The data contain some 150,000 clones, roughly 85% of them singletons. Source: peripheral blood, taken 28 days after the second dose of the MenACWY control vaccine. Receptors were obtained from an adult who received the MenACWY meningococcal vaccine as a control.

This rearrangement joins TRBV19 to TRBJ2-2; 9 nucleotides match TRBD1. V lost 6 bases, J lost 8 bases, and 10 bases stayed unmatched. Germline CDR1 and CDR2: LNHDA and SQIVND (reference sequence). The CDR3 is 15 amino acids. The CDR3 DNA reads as TGTGCCAGTAGCCCCTTACAGGGGGCGAAGGGGGAGCTGTTTTTT. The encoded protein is CASSPLQGAKGELFF.

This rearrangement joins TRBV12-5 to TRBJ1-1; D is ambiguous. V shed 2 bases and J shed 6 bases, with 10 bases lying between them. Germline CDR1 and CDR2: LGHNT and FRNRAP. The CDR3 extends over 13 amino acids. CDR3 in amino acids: CASGLWEQPEAFF. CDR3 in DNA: TGTGCTAGTGGTTTGTGGGAGCAGCCTGAAGCTTTCTTT.

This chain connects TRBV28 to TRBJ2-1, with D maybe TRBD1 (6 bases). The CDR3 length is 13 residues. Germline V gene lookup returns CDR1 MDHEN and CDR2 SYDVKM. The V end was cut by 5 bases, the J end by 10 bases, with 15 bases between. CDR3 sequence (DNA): TGTGCCAGCAGTCCCCCCGACAGGACCGAGCAGTTCTTC. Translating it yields CASSPPDRTEQFF.

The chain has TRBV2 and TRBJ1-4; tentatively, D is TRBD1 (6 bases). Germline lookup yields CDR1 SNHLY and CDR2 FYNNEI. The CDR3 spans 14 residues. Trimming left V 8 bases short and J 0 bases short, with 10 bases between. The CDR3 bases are TGTGCCAGCGGGTGGACAGCAACTAATGAAAAACTGTTTTTT. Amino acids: CASGWTATNEKLFF.

CDR3: CASSQDVSYNEQFF. The CDR3 nucleotides are TGTGCCAGCAGCCAAGACGTGTCCTACAATGAGCAGTTCTTC. This chain joins TRBV4-2 and TRBJ2-1; D remains ambiguous. The CDR3 loop spans 14 amino acids. Between the trimmed V and J ends, which lost 0 bases and 1 base, there was a span of 4 bases. Germline assignment: CDR1 LGHNA and CDR2 YNFKEQ.

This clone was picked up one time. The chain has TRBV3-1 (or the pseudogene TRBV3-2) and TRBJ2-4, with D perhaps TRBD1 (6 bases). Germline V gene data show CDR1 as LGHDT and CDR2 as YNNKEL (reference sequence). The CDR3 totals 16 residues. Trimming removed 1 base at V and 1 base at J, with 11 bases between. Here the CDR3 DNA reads TGTGCCAGCAGCCAAGGATTACAGGGTGCCAAAAACATTCAGTACTTC. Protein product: CASSQGLQGAKNIQYF.

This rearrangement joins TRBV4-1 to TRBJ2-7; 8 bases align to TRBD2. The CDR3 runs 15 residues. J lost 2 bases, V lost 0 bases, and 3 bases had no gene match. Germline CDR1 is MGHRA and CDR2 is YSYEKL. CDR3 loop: CASSQDGLAPYEQYF. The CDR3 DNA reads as TGCGCCAGCAGCCAAGATGGACTAGCCCCCTACGAGCAGTACTTC.

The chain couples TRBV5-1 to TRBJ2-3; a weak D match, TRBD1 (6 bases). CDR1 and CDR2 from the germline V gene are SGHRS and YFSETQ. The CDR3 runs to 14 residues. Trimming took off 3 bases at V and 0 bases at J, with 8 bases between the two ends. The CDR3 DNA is TGCGCCAGCAGCTCAGGACAGAGCACAGATACGCAGTATTTT. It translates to CASSSGQSTDTQYF.

CDR3: CASSIGPGLEQYV. Here the CDR3 DNA reads TGTGCCAGCAGTATCGGACCGGGACTCGAGCAGTACGTC. This chain uses TRBV12-3 or TRBV12-4 with TRBJ2-7; tentatively, D is TRBD2 (6 bases). The CDR3 has 13 amino acids. V was trimmed by 5 bases and J by 6 bases, leaving 14 bases between them.

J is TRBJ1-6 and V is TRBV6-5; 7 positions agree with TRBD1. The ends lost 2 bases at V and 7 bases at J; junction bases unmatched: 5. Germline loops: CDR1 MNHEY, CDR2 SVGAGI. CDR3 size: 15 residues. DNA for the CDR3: TGTGCCAGCAGTTACGGTGGGACAGCCAATTCACCCCTCCACTTT. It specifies CASSYGGTANSPLHF.

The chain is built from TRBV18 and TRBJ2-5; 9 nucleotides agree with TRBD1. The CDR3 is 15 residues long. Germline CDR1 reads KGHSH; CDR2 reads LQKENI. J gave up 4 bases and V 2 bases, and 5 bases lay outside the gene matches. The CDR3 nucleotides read TGTGCCAGCTCACCATTACAGGGGGCTGGAGAGACCCAGTACTTC. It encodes CASSPLQGAGETQYF.

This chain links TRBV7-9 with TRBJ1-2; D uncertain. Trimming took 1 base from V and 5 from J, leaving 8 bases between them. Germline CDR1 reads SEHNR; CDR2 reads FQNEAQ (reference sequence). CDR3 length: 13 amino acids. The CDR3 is CASSLETGYGYTF. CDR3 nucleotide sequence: TGTGCCAGCAGCTTAGAAACGGGGTATGGCTACACCTTC.

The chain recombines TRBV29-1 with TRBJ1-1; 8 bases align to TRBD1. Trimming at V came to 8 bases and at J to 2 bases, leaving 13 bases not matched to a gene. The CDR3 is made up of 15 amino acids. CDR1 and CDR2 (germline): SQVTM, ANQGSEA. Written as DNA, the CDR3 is TGCAGCATAACAGGGGGGGCGGTTATCAACACTGAAGCTTTCTTT. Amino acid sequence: CSITGGAVINTEAFF.

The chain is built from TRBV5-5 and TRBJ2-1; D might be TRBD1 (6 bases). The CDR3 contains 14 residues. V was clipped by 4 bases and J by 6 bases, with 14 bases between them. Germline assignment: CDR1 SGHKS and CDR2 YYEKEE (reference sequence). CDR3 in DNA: TGTGCCAGCAGCCCCAGGGGAGTCCTCAATGAGCAGTTCTTC. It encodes CASSPRGVLNEQFF.

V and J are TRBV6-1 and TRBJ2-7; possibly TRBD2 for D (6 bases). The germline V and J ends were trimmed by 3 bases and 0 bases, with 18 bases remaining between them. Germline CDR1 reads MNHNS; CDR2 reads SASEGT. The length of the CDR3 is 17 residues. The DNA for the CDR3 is TGTGCCAGCAGTGATCGACGGAGGGAATTACCCTCCTACGAGCAGTACTTC. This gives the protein CASSDRRRELPSYEQYF.

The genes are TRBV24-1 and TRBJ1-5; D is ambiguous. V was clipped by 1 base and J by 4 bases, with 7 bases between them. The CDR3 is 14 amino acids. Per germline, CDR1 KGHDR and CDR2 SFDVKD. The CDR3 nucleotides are TGTGCCACCAGTGATTTACGGTGGAATCAGCCCCAGCATTTT. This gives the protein CATSDLRWNQPQHF.

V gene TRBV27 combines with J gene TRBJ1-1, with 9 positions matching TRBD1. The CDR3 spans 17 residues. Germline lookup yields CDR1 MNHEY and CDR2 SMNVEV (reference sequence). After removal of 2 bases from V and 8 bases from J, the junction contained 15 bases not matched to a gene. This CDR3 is CASSLRSGQGSRGEAFF. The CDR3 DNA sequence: TGTGCCAGCAGTTTACGGTCTGGACAGGGGTCCCGAGGGGAAGCTTTCTTT.

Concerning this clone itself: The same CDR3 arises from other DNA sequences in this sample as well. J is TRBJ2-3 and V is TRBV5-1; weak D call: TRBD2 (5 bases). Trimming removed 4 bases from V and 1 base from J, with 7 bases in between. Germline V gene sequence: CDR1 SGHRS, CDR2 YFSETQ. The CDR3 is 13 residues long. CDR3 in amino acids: CASSPGGTDTQYF. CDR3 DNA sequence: TGCGCCAGCAGCCCCGGGGGCACAGATACGCAGTATTTT.

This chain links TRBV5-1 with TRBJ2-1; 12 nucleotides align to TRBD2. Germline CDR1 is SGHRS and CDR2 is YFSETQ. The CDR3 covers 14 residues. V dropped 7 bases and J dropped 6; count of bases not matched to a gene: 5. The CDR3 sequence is CASQGLAGVNEQFF. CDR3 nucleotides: TGCGCCAGCCAGGGACTAGCGGGCGTCAATGAGCAGTTCTTC.

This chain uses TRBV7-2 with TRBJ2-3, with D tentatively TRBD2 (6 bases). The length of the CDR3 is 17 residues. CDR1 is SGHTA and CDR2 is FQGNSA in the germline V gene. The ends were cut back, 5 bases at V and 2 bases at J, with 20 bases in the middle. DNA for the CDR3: TGTGCCAGCAGCCTACTCCCCGCGGGGTCCTCCACAGATACGCAGTATTTT. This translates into CASSLLPAGSSTDTQYF.

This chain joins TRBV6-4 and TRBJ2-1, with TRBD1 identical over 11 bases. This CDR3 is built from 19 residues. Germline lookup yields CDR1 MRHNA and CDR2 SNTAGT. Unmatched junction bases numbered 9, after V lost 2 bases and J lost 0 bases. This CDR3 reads CASSDSTGTGGGSYNEQFF. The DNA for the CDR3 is TGTGCCAGCAGTGACAGTACCGGGACAGGGGGAGGCTCCTACAATGAGCAGTTCTTC.

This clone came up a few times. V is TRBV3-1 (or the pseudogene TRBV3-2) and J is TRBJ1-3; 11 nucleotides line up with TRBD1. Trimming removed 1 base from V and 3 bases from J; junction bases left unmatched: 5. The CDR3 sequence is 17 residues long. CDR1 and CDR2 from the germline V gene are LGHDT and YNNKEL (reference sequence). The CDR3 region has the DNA TGTGCCAGCAGCCAAGGGACAGGGGGCGCGGGTGGAAACACCATATATTTT. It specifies CASSQGTGGAGGNTIYF.

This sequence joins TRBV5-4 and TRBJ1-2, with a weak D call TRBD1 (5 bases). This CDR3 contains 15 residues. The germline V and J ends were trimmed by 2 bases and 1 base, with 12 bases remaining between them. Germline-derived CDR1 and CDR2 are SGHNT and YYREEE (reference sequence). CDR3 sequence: CASSLGLDINYGYTF. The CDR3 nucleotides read TGTGCCAGCAGCTTAGGACTGGACATTAACTATGGCTACACCTTC.

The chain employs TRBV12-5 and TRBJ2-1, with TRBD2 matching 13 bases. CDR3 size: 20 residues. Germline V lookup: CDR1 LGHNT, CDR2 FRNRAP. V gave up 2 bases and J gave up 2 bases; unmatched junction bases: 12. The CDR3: CASGLRTSGRAGFPYNEQFF. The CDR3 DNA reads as TGTGCTAGTGGTTTGAGAACTAGCGGGAGGGCCGGGTTCCCCTACAATGAGCAGTTCTTC.

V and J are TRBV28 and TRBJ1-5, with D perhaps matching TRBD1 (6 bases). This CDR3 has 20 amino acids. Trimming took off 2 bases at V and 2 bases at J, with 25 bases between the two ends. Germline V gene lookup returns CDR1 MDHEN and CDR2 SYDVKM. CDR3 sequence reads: CASSLPKPGQGYRGNQPQHF. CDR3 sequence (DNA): TGTGCCAGCAGTTTACCGAAGCCGGGACAAGGGTATAGGGGCAATCAGCCCCAGCATTTT.